Reported below is one TCR beta chain. This record comes from a study of blood T cell repertoires in COVID-19. Among Cohort 3 donors, those recovered had two negative PCRs, clearance, or symptom resolution. TCRdb's copy holds only in-frame clones and misses some; the assay was immunoSEQ multiplex PCR. The sample lists fewer than 250,000 clones; around 83% were seen once. The V end lost 0 bases, the J end lost 4 bases, and 9 bases lay between the germline ends. From germline, CDR1 is MNHNS and CDR2 SASEGT. The CDR3 length is 14 residues. This chain connects TRBV6-1 to TRBJ1-2; D unresolved. The source of this sequence is a woman aged 40 to 55 who had recovered from COVID-19. Input material: PBMCs or T cells enriched from blood (not recorded which). This CDR3 is CASSEAHSTYGYTF. The CDR3 DNA reads TGTGCCAGCAGTGAAGCACACAGTACCTATGGCTACACCTTC.